This T cell receptor beta chain appears in the sequencing data of a study of cytomegalovirus exposure and HLA in healthy donors. In the PCR, 60 Vbeta and 13 Jbeta primers were used. The assay was immunoSEQ multiplex PCR, and TCRdb's table has in-frame clones only and misses some. The sample holds roughly 150,000 clones, approximately 80% seen once. The sample holds a few counts of this clone. The CDR3 loop spans 16 amino acids. Germline CDR1 is SEHNR and CDR2 is FQNEAQ (reference sequence). The V gene end was trimmed by 1 base and the J gene end by 8 bases; junction bases not matched to a gene: 11. This chain connects TRBV7-9 to TRBJ1-2; 9 nucleotides agree with TRBD1. The receptor's source is a man aged 50 or older in good health and CMV-seropositive. Sequencing input: PBMCs. The CDR3 DNA sequence: TGTGCCAGCAGCTTAGTTGGAATCGGGACAGGGTACGGCTACACCTTC. Protein product: CASSLVGIGTGYGYTF.